This T cell receptor (beta chain) emerged from a study of blood T cell repertoires in COVID-19 (dated by TCRdb to about 2020). Regarding the complete study: Collaborator samples came from the United States, Italy and Spain and covered acute and convalescent phases of COVID-19. The prospective study material was composed of cDNA or gDNA derived from T cells, B-cell-depleted T cells, or PBMCs. The repertoires were made available in a free public database intended to serve as a resource for research on the immune response to SARS-CoV-2. A de-identified subject ID, COVID-19 status, age in years and sex were almost always included in the sample metadata. Where available, HLA class I and class II types were taken from metadata supplied by the sample provider and were not determined by assay-based typing. Samples came from the ongoing ImmuneRACE study (first 160 participants) plus 1,254 subjects from 6 global collaborators. Subjects who had been exposed to COVID-19, were actively infected with it, or had recovered from it provided the deeply sampled blood TCRbeta repertoires that made up the dataset. The investigation overall reported the following: How much clinical and demographic metadata was included differed by source and by participant, and the metadata was provided uncurated.

Collaborating institutions collected whole blood in K2EDTA tubes following their own protocols. For TCRbeta analysis, collaborators shipped samples in one of three forms: frozen whole blood, isolated PBMCs, or DNA extracted from either of those sample types. The immunoSEQ Assay, a bias-controlled multiplex PCR, was used to amplify TCRbeta CDR3 regions from genomic DNA. Under the source paper's analysis protocol: Nucleated cell counts per sample were estimated from amplification of reference gene primers within the assay. To quantify the absolute abundance of each unique TCRbeta CDR3 rearrangement, sequence reads were collapsed and filtered. For each sample, productive Simpson clonality was calculated by taking the square root of Simpson's diversity index across productive rearrangements. TCRdb re-hosts the immuneACCESS table, in-frame sequences only. Its copies lack some clones; in the studies checked, an unresolved V gene accounts for under half of them, and the cause for the rest is not known. Clonal size and the V and J genes are those of that table, whereas D and trimming came from the DNA. The sample table records over 600,000 clones; around 90% of these occur just once. Together, the top ten hold roughly 0.25% of the sample.

As for this clone: Its antigen is unknown. It has no much larger one-base neighbor in the sample; base qualities were not kept.

Material for sequencing was peripheral blood. This clonotype originated in a woman aged 18-29 years with acute or convalescent COVID-19.

Read as DNA, the sequence is TGTGCCAGCAGACTAGGACAGCAATCATATGGCTACACCTTC. This translates into CASRLGQQSYGYTF. The V gene is TRBV7-9 and the J gene is TRBJ1-2; the D gene is perhaps TRBD1, on 6 matching bases. The germline V gene encodes CDR1 SEHNR and CDR2 FQNEAQ (reference sequence). Including cysteine and phenylalanine, the CDR3 has 14 amino acids. The entry retains the CDR3 DNA only, 42 bases that are in frame from base 1. Deletion took 6 bases off V and 5 bases off J, with a span of 16 bases between the germline ends.